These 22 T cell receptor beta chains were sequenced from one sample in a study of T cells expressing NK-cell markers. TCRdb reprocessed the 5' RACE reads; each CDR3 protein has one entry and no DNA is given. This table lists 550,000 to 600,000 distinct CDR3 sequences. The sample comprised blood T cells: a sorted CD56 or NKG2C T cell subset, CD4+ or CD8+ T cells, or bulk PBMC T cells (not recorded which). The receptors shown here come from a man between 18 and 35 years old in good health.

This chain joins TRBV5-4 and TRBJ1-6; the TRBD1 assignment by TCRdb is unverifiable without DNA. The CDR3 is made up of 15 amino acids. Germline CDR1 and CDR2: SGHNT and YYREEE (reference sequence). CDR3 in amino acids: CASSSGQGMNSPLHF.

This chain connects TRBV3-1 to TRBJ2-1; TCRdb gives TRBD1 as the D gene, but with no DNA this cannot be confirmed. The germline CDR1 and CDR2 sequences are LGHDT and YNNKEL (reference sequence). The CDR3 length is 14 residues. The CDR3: CAILRGRSYNEQFF.

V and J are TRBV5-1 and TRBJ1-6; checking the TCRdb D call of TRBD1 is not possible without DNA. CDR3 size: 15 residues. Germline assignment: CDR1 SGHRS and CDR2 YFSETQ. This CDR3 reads CASSLAGTGRSPLHF.

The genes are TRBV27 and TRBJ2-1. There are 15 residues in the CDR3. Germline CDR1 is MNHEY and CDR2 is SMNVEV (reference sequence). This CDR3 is CASSLVLRSYNEQFF.

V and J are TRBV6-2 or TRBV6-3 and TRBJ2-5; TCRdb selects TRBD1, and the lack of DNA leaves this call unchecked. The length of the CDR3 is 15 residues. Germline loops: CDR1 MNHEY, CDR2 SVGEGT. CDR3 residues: CASRWLRGTKETQYF.

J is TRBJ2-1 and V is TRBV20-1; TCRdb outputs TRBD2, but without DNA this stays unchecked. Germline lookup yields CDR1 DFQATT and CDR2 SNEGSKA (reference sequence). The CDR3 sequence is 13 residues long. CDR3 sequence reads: CSAATSDYNEQFF.

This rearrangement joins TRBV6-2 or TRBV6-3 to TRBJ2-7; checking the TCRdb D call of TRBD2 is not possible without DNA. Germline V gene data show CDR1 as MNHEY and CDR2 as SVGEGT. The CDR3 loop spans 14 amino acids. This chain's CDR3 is CASSPTVGTYEQYF.

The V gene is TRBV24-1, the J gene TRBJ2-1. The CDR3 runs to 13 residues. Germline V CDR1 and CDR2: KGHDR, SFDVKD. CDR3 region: CATSDGYRDEQFF.

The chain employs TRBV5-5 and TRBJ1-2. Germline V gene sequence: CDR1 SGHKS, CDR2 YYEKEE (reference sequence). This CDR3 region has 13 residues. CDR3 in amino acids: CASSSEGLYGYTF.

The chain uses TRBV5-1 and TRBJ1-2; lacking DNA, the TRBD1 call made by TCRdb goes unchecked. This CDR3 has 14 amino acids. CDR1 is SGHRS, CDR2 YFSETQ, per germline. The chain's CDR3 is CASSLQGMENGYTF.

This chain's CDR3 is CASSLLLANIYNEQFF. The chain has TRBV6-2 or TRBV6-3 and TRBJ2-1; TCRdb reports TRBD2, a call that lacks DNA to check it against. The CDR3 runs to 16 residues. Germline values: CDR1 MNHEY, CDR2 SVGEGT.

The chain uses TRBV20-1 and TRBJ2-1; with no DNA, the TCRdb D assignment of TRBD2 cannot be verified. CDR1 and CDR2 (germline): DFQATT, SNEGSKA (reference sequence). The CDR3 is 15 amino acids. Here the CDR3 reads CSARTGTSVNNEQFF.

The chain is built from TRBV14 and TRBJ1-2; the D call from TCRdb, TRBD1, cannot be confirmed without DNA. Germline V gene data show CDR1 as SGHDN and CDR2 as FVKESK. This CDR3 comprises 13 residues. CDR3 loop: CASSQTRDYGYTF.

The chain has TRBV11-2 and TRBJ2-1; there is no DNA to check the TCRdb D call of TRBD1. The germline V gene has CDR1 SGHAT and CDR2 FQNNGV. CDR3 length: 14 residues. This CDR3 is CASSLSGTRSEQFF.

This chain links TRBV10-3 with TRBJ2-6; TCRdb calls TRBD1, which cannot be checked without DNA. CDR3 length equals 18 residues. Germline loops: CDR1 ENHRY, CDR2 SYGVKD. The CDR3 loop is CAISELGQGAAGANVLTF.

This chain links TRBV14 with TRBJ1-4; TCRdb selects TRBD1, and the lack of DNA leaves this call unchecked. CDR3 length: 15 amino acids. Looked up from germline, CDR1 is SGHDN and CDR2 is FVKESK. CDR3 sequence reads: CASSQEKGLNEKLFF.

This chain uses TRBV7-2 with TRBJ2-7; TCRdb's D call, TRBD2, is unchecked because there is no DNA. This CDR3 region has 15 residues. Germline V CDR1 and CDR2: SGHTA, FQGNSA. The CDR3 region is CASSFRTQSSYEQYF.

CDR3 loop: CASKRDELKNEQFF. V is TRBV5-1 and J is TRBJ2-1; TCRdb names TRBD1, which stays unverified in the absence of DNA. This CDR3 contains 14 residues. Germline V gives CDR1 SGHRS, CDR2 YFSETQ.

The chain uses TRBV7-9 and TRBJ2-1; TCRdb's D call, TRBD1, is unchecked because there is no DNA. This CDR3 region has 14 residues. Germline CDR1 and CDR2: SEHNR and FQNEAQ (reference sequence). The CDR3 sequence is CASSLRQVEDEQFF.

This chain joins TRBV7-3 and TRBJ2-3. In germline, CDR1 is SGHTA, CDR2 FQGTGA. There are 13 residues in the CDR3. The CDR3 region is CASSSLGPDTQYF.

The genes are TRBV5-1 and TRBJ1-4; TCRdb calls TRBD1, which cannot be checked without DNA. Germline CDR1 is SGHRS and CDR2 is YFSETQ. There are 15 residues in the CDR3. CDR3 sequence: CASSLDGGQDEKLFF.

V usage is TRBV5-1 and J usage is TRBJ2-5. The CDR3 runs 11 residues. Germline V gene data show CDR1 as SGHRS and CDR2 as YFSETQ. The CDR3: CASGDGETQYF.